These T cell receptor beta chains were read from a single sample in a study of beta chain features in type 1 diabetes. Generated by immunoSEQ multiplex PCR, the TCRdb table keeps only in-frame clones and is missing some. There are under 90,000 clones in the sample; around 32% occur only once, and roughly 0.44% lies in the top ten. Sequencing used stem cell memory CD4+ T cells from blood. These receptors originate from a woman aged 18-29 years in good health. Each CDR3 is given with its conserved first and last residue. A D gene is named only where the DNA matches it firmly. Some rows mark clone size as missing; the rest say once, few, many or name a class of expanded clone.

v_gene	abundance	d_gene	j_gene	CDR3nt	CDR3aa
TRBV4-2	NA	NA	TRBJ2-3	TGTGCCAGCGGGGGCAGGTTTCCGACAGATACGCAGTATTTT	CASGGRFPTDTQYF
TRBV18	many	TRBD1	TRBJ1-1	TGTGCCAGCTCAACTGACAGGGAGAACACTGAAGCTTTCTTT	CASSTDRENTEAFF
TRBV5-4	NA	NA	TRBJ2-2	TGTGCCAGCAGTCGCGGAGCGGCAAACACCGGGGAGCTGTTTTTT	CASSRGAANTGELFF
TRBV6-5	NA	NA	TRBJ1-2	TGTGCCAGCAGTCCGAAATCACAGGGTAACTATGGCTACACCTTC	CASSPKSQGNYGYTF
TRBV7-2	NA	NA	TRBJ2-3	TGTGCCAGCAGCCCGACTCCGGTCACAGATACGCAGTATTTT	CASSPTPVTDTQYF
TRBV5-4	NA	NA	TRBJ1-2	TGTGCCAGCAGCTTGGACACCGTCTATGGCTACACCTTC	CASSLDTVYGYTF
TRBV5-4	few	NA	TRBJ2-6	TGTGCCAGCAGCCCGAGAGCTGACTCTGGGGCCAACGTCCTGACTTTC	CASSPRADSGANVLTF
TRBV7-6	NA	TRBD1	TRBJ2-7	TGTGCCAGCAGCTTACCGGGACAGGGTAATGAGCAGTACTTC	CASSLPGQGNEQYF
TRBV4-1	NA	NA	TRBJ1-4	TGCGCCAGCAGCCAAGATCTCAGGAAGAATGAAAAACTGTTTTTT	CASSQDLRKNEKLFF
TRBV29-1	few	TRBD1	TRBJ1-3	TGCAGCGCTTCAACAGGGGCGGACGGAAACACCATATATTTT	CSASTGADGNTIYF
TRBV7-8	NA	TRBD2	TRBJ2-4	TGTGCAAGCCGGCTAGCGGCCCTCGACATTCAGTACTTC	CASRLAALDIQYF
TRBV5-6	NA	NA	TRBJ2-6	TGTGCCAGCAGCTTGCTCGGGGGCTCTGGGGCCAACGTCCTGACTTTC	CASSLLGGSGANVLTF
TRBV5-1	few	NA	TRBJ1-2	TGCGCCAGCAGCTTTGGGGGGGAGTATGGCTACACCTTC	CASSFGGEYGYTF
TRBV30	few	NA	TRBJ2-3	TGTGCCTGGAGTCCAGGGATGACAGATACGCAGTATTTT	CAWSPGMTDTQYF
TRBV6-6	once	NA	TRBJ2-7	TGTGCCAGCAAAAGCACGGGCTCCTACGAGCAGTACTTC	CASKSTGSYEQYF
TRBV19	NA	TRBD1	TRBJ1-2	TGTGCCAGTAGTATAGGGAAAGCGCAGGGGGACTATGGCTACACCTTC	CASSIGKAQGDYGYTF
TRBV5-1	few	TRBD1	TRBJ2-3	TGCGCCAGCAGGGAGACAGGGGGCACAGATACGCAGTATTTT	CASRETGGTDTQYF
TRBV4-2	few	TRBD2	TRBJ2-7	TGTGCCAGCAGCCATCCACCGGGGGGACTCTACGAGCAGTACTTC	CASSHPPGGLYEQYF
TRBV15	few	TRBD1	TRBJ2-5	TGTGCCACCAGCAGAGGAGGACAGGGGACGGAGACCCAGTACTTC	CATSRGGQGTETQYF
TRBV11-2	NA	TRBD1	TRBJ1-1	TGTGCCAGCAGCTCCCTGACAGGGTGGACTGAAGCTTTCTTT	CASSSLTGWTEAFF
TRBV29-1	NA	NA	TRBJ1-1	TGCAGCGTTGTCCGTGACAGGACACCCACTGAAGCTTTCTTT	CSVVRDRTPTEAFF
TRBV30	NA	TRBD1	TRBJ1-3	TGTGCCTTTGACAGGGCTGGAAACACCATATATTTT	CAFDRAGNTIYF
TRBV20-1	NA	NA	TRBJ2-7	TGCAGTGCTGGCAGGGGTTGGGAGCAGTACTTC	CSAGRGWEQYF
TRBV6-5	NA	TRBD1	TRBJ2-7	TGTGCCAGCAGCCGGGACAGTATCTCCTACGAGCAGTACTTC	CASSRDSISYEQYF
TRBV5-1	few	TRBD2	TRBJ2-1	TGCGCCAGCAGCTGGACTAGCGGGGGTCCCTACAATGAGCAGTTCTTC	CASSWTSGGPYNEQFF
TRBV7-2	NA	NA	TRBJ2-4	TGTGCCAGCAGCAGAACCCAGGGTGCCGACATTCAGTACTTC	CASSRTQGADIQYF
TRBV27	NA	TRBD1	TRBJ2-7	TGTGCCAGCAGTTATGGACAGGTTGCAGGCGAGCAGTACTTC	CASSYGQVAGEQYF
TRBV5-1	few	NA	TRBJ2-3	TGCGCCAGCAGCTTGGCGGGTGGCACAGATACGCAGTATTTT	CASSLAGGTDTQYF
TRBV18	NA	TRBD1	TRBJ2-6	TGTGCCAGCTCCCTCGGGACAGTTCCTGGGGCCAACGTCCTGACTTTC	CASSLGTVPGANVLTF
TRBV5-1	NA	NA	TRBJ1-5	TGCGCCAGCAGCTTGGGGCAGGGCGGACAGCCCCAGCATTTT	CASSLGQGGQPQHF
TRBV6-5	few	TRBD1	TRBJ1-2	TGTGCCAGCAGAACGACAGGGGGCGGCTACACCTTC	CASRTTGGGYTF
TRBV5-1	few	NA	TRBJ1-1	TGCGCCAGCTCCCTGACGGGGGAGACTGAAGCTTTCTTT	CASSLTGETEAFF
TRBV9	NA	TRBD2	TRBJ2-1	TGTGCCAGCAGCATTCGGACTAGCGGGGGGGAGGAGCAGTTCTTC	CASSIRTSGGEEQFF
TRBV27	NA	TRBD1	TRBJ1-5	TGTGCCAGCAGAAAAGGGACAGGGGGCGGCCAGCCCCAGCATTTT	CASRKGTGGGQPQHF
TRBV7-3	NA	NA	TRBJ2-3	TGTGCCAGCAGCAAACAGGGTAGGGGTGCAGATACGCAGTATTTT	CASSKQGRGADTQYF
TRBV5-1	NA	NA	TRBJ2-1	TGCGCCAGCAGCTCCCGCGAGGGGGAGACCTACAATGAGCAGTTCTTC	CASSSREGETYNEQFF
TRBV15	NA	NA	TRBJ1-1	TGTGCCACCAGCAGAGATCGGGAGGGTTTCGCTGAAGCTTTCTTT	CATSRDREGFAEAFF
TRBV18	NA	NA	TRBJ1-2	TGTGCCAGCTCACCACCGTCGGGGACTAACTATGGCTACACCTTC	CASSPPSGTNYGYTF
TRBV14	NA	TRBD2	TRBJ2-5	TGTGCCAGCAGCCAAGATTCGGGGGGAGGGCCACGTGAGACCCAGTACTTC	CASSQDSGGGPRETQYF
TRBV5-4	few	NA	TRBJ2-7	TGTGCCAGCAGCTTCGGACTGGTCTTGGGCGAGCAGTACTTC	CASSFGLVLGEQYF
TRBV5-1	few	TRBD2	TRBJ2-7	TGCGCCAGCAGCCTCCTACCAGCGGGGTCCTACGAGCAGTACTTC	CASSLLPAGSYEQYF
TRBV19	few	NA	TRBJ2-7	TGTGCCAGTAGTCCGTCACAGGCGAGCTCCTACGAGCAGTACTTC	CASSPSQASSYEQYF
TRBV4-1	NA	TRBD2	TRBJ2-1	TGCGCCAGCAGCCAAGAGACTAGCGGGAGGGCCGCGTTCTTC	CASSQETSGRAAFF
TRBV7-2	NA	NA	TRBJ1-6	TGTGCCAGCAGCTTTGGTTTGAGATCACCCCTCCACTTT	CASSFGLRSPLHF
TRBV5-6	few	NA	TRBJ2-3	TGTGCCAGCAGCTTACTCAAGAATACGCAGTATTTT	CASSLLKNTQYF
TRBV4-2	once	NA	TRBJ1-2	TGTGCCAGCAGCCAAGACGGGCTACAGGAAGCTAACTATGGCTACACCTTC	CASSQDGLQEANYGYTF
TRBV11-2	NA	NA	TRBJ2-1	TGTGCCAGCAGCTTAGCGGGGGTAGAGAATGAGCAGTTCTTC	CASSLAGVENEQFF
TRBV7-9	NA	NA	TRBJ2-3	TGTGCCAGCAGCACCCCTCCCGCGCGCAACACAGATACGCAGTATTTT	CASSTPPARNTDTQYF
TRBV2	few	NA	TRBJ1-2	TGTGCCAGCAGTGAGCAGTGGGGGGGCAATGGCTACACCTTC	CASSEQWGGNGYTF
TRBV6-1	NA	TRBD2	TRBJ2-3	TGTGCCAGCAGTGTACCTAGCGGGAGCGGTCCAGATACGCAGTATTTT	CASSVPSGSGPDTQYF
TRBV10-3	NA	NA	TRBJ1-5	TGTGCCATCAGTGAGTCTCAGTTGGCACAGCATTTT	CAISESQLAQHF
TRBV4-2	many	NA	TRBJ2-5	TGTGCCAGCAGCCAAGAGGGAAGGGGGGAGACCCAGTACTTC	CASSQEGRGETQYF